This TCR beta chain was sequenced during a study of T-cell memory formation after mild COVID-19. Overall study: Among the donors, TCR clusters were largely specific to each donor. Study-level points and caveats: Whether day 37 second-wave clones are SARS-CoV-2-specific was not confirmed.

The CDR3 consists of 14 residues. The V end lost 0 bases, the J end lost 7 bases, and 10 bases lay between the germline ends. In germline, CDR1 is MNHEY, CDR2 SVGEGT. The TCR alpha and TCR beta cDNA libraries, bearing sample barcodes and UMIs, were generated by 5'RACE using constant-segment primers. Each CDR3 protein gets one entry after TCRdb re-called the 5' RACE reads with MiXCR. The sample records about 160,000 distinct CDR3 sequences, 25% to 40% being singletons. A remark on this clonotype: Its antigen is not identified.

This sequence was found in an adult woman who had mild COVID-19 (a few samples of this study predate the infection). Cell type and time point are not known. Sequencing used PBMCs or a T cell subset sorted from them (not recorded which). J is TRBJ1-5 and V is TRBV6-2 or TRBV6-3; the D gene is possibly TRBD1 (5 bases). CDR3 nucleotide sequence: TGTGCCAGCAGTTACTCGGGGGGTCGGCAGCCCCAGCATTTT. Its protein product is CASSYSGGRQPQHF.